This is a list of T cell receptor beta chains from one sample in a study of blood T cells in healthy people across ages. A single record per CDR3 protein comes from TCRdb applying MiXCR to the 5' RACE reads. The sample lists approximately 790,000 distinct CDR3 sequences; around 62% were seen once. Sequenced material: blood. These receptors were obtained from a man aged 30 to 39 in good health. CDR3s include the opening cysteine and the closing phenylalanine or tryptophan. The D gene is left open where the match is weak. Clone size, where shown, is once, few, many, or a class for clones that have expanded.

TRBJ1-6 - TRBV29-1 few CSGRTDYNSPLHF TGCAGCGGGCGGACAGATTATAATTCACCCCTCCACTTT
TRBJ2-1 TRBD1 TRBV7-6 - CASSLRGTEYNEQFF TGTGCCAGCAGCTTGAGAGGGACAGAATACAATGAGCAGTTCTTC
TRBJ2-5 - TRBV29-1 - CSVEDTLRHSQETQYF TGCAGCGTTGAAGACACCCTACGACACTCCCAAGAGACCCAGTACTTC
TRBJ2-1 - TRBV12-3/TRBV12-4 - CASRGAQFF TGTGCCAGCAGGGGAGCGCAGTTCTTC
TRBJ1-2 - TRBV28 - CASSLPLGTDYGYTF TGTGCCAGCAGTCTCCCACTGGGGACTGACTATGGCTACACCTTC
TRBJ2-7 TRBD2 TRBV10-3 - CAISESIGASGGSEQYF TGTGCCATCAGTGAGTCGATCGGGGCTAGCGGGGGTAGCGAGCAGTACTTC
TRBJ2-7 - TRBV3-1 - CASSQRGYSYEQYF TGTGCCAGCAGCCAACGGGGGTACTCCTACGAGCAGTACTTC
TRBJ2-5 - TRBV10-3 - CAISESRGAGGETQYF TGTGCCATCAGTGAGTCTAGGGGCGCGGGTGGAGAGACCCAGTACTTC
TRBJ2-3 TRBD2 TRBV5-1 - CASSQFSGALTDTQYF TGCGCCAGCAGCCAATTTAGCGGGGCCCTCACAGATACGCAGTATTTT
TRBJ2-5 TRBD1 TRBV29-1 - CSVEDEDRGGEAQYF TGCAGCGTTGAAGATGAGGACAGGGGAGGGGAGGCCCAGTACTTC
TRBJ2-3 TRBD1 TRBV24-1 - CATSDPDRVGADTQYF TGTGCCACCAGTGACCCGGACAGGGTCGGGGCAGATACGCAGTATTTT
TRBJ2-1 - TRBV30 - CAWKAAWGEQFF TGTGCCTGGAAGGCCGCTTGGGGTGAGCAGTTCTTC
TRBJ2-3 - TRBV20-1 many CSARAGGTDTQYF TGCAGTGCTAGAGCGGGGGGCACAGATACGCAGTATTTT
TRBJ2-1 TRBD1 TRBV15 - CATSRDGTGVDEQFF TGTGCCACCAGCAGAGATGGCACAGGGGTGGATGAGCAGTTCTTC
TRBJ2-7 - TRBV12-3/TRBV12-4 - CASSLVWPNGRGDQAYEQYF TGTGCCAGCAGTTTAGTTTGGCCCAATGGGAGGGGGGACCAAGCCTACGAGCAGTACTTC
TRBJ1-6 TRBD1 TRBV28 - CASSTADRVGSPLHF TGTGCCAGCAGTACTGCCGACAGGGTGGGATCACCCCTCCACTTT
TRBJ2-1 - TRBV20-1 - CSARDVRGGRRGNNEQFF TGCAGTGCTAGAGATGTCCGAGGGGGGCGAAGAGGGAATAATGAGCAGTTCTTC
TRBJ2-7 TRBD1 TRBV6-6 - CASRTGQLYEQYF TGTGCCAGCAGAACGGGACAGTTATACGAGCAGTACTTC
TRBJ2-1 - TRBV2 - CASKGPGFDEQFF TGTGCCAGCAAAGGGCCTGGCTTCGATGAGCAGTTCTTC
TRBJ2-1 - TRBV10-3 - CAISESGNNEQFF TGTGCCATCAGTGAATCAGGGAACAATGAGCAGTTCTTC
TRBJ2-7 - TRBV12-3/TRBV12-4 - CASNPAGASEQYF TGTGCCAGCAACCCCGCGGGGGCGAGCGAGCAGTACTTC
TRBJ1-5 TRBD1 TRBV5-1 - CASSTTGHGQPQHF TGCGCCAGCAGCACGACAGGGCACGGTCAGCCCCAGCATTTT
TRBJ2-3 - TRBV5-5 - CASSLGAPSTHTQYF TGTGCCAGCAGCTTGGGGGCGCCGAGCACACATACGCAGTATTTT
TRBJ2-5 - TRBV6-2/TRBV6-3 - CASRTRIDILQETQYF TGTGCCAGCAGAACAAGGATAGACATTTTACAAGAGACCCAGTACTTC
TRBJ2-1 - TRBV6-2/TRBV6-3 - CASSYSADEQFF TGTGCCAGCAGTTACTCGGCCGATGAGCAGTTCTTC
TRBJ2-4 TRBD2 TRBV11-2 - CASSLEWTSKQYF TGTGCCAGCAGCTTAGAATGGACTAGCAAGCAGTACTTC
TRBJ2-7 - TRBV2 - CASNRGTISYEQYF TGTGCCAGCAACCGCGGTACCATCTCCTACGAGCAGTACTTC
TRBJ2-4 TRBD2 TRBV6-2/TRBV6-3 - CASSYSIPLTAASGGADIQYF TGTGCCAGCAGTTACTCGATCCCATTGACGGCGGCTAGCGGGGGGGCTGACATTCAGTACTTC
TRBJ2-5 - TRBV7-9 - CASSFSGAGETQYF TGTGCCAGCAGCTTTTCCGGGGCGGGAGAGACCCAGTACTTC
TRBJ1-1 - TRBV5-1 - CASSFAQLTRTEAFF TGCGCCAGCAGCTTTGCACAGTTAACAAGGACTGAAGCTTTCTTT
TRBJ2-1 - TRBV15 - CATSSRSTGRLAGDEQFF TGTGCCACCAGCTCCCGCTCGACAGGGAGGCTAGCCGGCGATGAGCAGTTCTTC
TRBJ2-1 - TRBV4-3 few CASSQAVSSYNEQFF TGCGCCAGCAGCCAAGCGGTAAGCTCCTACAATGAGCAGTTCTTC
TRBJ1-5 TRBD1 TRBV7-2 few CASSADRGQPQHF TGTGCCAGCAGCGCGGACAGGGGCCAGCCCCAGCATTTT